This T cell receptor (beta chain) came from a study of OX40 agonist ivuxolimab in advanced cancers. Findings of the study overall: Among some nonresponders, normalized T-cell clonal expansion was also low.

Points on this clone: Antigen unknown.

The germline CDR1 and CDR2 sequences are SNHLY and FYNNEI. V was shortened by 7 bases and J by 1 base, with 19 bases between the two germline ends. The CDR3 consists of 16 residues. Assay: immunoSEQ multiplex PCR; the TCRdb copy retains only in-frame clones and omits some. The sample holds just over 90,000 clones, approximately 89% seen once. The chain employs TRBV2 and TRBJ1-2; tentatively, D is TRBD1 (5 bases). The sample was CD4+ or CD8+ T cells sorted from blood, taken in a trial of the OX40 agonist ivuxolimab. The receptor's source is an adult with an advanced solid tumor such as melanoma, head and neck, liver or kidney cancer. Here the CDR3 reads CASMGLQGLFNYGYTF. CDR3 in DNA: TGTGCCAGCATGGGGCTTCAAGGGCTATTTAACTATGGCTACACCTTC.